The rows below give T cell receptor beta chains drawn from one sample of a study of OX40 agonist ivuxolimab in advanced cancers. This table comes from immunoSEQ multiplex PCR, and its TCRdb copy is limited to in-frame clones, with some not included. The table shows 79,000 or so clones, with roughly 89% occurring only once. Sequencing used CD4+ or CD8+ T cells sorted from blood, obtained in a trial of the OX40 agonist ivuxolimab. The source of these receptors is an adult with an advanced solid tumor such as melanoma, head and neck, liver or kidney cancer. CDR3s include the opening cysteine and the closing phenylalanine or tryptophan. D genes are given only for firm matches. Size tells how often a clone was seen (once, few, many) or the class of an expanded clone, and some rows leave it out.

D | size | J | V | DNA | CDR3
. | . | TRBJ2-7 | TRBV28 | TGTGCCAGCAGTCCCTATCGACAGGCCGTATACGAGCAGTACTTC | CASSPYRQAVYEQYF
TRBD2 | . | TRBJ2-2 | TRBV9 | TGTGCCAGCAGCCCCGGGACTAGCGGGAACACCGGGGAGCTGTTTTTT | CASSPGTSGNTGELFF
. | . | TRBJ2-1 | TRBV28 | TGTGCCACCCTCTACTTAGGCGACAAGCAGTTCTTC | CATLYLGDKQFF
. | . | TRBJ2-1 | TRBV5-1 | TGCGCCAGCAGCTTGCCCCGGGGAACCTACAATGAGCAGTTCTTC | CASSLPRGTYNEQFF
. | . | TRBJ2-1 | TRBV2 | TGTGCCAGCAGTGTGGGACAACTCTACAATGAGCAGTTCTTC | CASSVGQLYNEQFF
. | . | TRBJ2-1 | TRBV9 | TGTGCCAGCAGCCCAACCTCTACACGTAGCTCCTACAATGAGCAGTTCTTC | CASSPTSTRSSYNEQFF
TRBD1 | . | TRBJ2-6 | TRBV23-1 | TGCGCCAGCAGTCAATCCTTGGGGACAGGGGGCTCAACCCTATTCTCTGGGGCCAACGTCCTGACTTTC | CASSQSLGTGGSTLFSGANVLTF
TRBD2 | . | TRBJ2-5 | TRBV19 | TGTGCCAGTAGTAGAGCGGGAGGGCTTCAAGAGACCCAGTACTTC | CASSRAGGLQETQYF
. | . | TRBJ2-7 | TRBV11-3 | TGTGCCAGCAGCTTACCACGTCCTCGTTTTTATCCCGACTACGAGCAGTACTTC | CASSLPRPRFYPDYEQYF
TRBD1 | . | TRBJ2-5 | TRBV19 | TGTGCCAGTAGACGAGGACAGGAAGAGACCCAGTACTTC | CASRRGQEETQYF
TRBD2 | . | TRBJ2-5 | TRBV5-1 | TGCGCCAGCAGCTTGGTTGCGGGAGTGAGGGAGACCCAGTACTTC | CASSLVAGVRETQYF
TRBD2 | . | TRBJ2-7 | TRBV27 | TGTGCCAGCCGACGACTAGCGGGAGACTACGAGCAGTACTTC | CASRRLAGDYEQYF
. | few | TRBJ1-3 | TRBV2 | TGTGCCAGCAGCGAAGGGTCAGGAAACACCATATATTTT | CASSEGSGNTIYF
. | . | TRBJ2-3 | TRBV5-1 | TGCGCCAGCAGCTTTTTCAGGGGTACAGATACGCAGTATTTT | CASSFFRGTDTQYF
. | . | TRBJ1-2 | TRBV19 | TGTGCCAGTAGTTCTCAACTCTGGCAGGGCTATGGCTACACCTTC | CASSSQLWQGYGYTF
. | . | TRBJ2-7 | TRBV5-1 | TGCGCCAGCAGCAAGACAATTCAGAGCGAGCAGTACTTC | CASSKTIQSEQYF
. | . | TRBJ1-2 | TRBV5-6 | TGTGCCAGCAGCTTGATGGGGGGTGGCTACACCTTC | CASSLMGGGYTF
. | few | TRBJ2-7 | TRBV14 | TGTGCCAGCAGCCAGAGGGGCTCCTACGAGCAGTACTTC | CASSQRGSYEQYF
TRBD2 | . | TRBJ2-7 | TRBV18 | TGTGCCAGCTCTCCCCAGGGACTACCACCCTACGAGCAGTACTTC | CASSPQGLPPYEQYF
. | . | TRBJ1-2 | TRBV7-9 | TGTGCCAGCAGCTTACATGGGGGAAATGGCTACACCTTC | CASSLHGGNGYTF
TRBD2 | . | TRBJ2-7 | TRBV7-2 | TGTGCCAGCAGCATACCGGGACTAGCGGGATCGGAGCAGTACTTC | CASSIPGLAGSEQYF
TRBD1 | . | TRBJ2-5 | TRBV19 | TGTGCCAGTAGTATCTCGGGACAGGGAGCGGAGGAGACCCAGTACTTC | CASSISGQGAEETQYF